This T cell receptor (beta chain) emerged from a study of blood T cell repertoires in COVID-19. Turning to the study itself: Sources were T cells, B-cell-depleted T cells, or PBMCs; the material itself was cDNA or gDNA.

How the authors handled the data: Using reference gene primer amplification, nucleated cell counts were estimated. Measured with immunoSEQ multiplex PCR; TCRdb has only the in-frame clones, and not every one. V and J calls and clone size follow that table, whereas D and trimming were derived from the DNA. Of about 400,000 clones in the sample, 89% were seen once. The germline V and J ends were trimmed by 2 bases and 2 bases, with 6 bases remaining between them. This CDR3 spans 13 amino acids. Germline V CDR1 and CDR2: SGHVS, FQNEAQ. Recovered Cohort 3 donors showed two negative PCRs, clearance, or symptom resolution.

The gene calls are TRBV7-8 and TRBJ1-1; no definite D call. Sample: PBMCs or T cells enriched from blood (not recorded which). This clonotype was obtained from a woman aged 30 to 39 who had recovered from COVID-19. CDR3 DNA: TGTGCCAGCAGCTTATGGCCAAACACTGAAGCTTTCTTT. The encoded protein is CASSLWPNTEAFF.